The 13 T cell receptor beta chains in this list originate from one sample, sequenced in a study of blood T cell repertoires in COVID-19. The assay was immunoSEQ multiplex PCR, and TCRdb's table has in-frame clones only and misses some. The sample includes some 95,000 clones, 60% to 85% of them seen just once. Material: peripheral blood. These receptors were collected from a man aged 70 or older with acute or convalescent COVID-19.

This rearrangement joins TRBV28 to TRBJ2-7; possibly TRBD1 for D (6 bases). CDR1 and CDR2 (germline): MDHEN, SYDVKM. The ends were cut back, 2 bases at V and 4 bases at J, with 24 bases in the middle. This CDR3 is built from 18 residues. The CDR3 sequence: CASSLSRFVRTDSYEQYF. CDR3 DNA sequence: TGTGCCAGCAGTTTAAGCCGTTTTGTCCGGACGGACAGTTACGAGCAGTACTTC.

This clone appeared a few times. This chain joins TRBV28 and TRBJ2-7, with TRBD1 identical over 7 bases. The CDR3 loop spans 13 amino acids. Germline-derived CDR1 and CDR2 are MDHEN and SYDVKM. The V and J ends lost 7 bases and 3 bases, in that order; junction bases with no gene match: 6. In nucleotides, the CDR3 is TGTGCCAGCACCACGGGACAGATCTACGAGCAGTACTTC. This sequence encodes CASTTGQIYEQYF.

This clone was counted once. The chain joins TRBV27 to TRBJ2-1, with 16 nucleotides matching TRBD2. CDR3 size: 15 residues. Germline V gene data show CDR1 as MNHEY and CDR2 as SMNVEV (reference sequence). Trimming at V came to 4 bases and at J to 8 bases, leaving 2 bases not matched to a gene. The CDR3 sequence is CASSWGLAGGDEQFF. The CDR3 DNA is TGTGCCAGCAGTTGGGGACTAGCGGGAGGGGATGAGCAGTTCTTC.

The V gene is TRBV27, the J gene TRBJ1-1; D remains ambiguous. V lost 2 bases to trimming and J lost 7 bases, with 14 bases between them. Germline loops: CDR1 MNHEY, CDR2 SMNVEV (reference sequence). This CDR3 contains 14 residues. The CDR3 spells CASSLISEPREAFF. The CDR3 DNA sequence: TGTGCCAGCAGTTTAATTAGCGAACCCCGTGAAGCTTTCTTT.

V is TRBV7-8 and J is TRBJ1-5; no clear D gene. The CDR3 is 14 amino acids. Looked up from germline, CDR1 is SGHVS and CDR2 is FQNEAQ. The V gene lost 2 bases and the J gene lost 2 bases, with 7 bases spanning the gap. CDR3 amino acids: CASSLIIGNQPQHF. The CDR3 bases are TGTGCCAGCAGCTTAATCATTGGCAATCAGCCCCAGCATTTT.

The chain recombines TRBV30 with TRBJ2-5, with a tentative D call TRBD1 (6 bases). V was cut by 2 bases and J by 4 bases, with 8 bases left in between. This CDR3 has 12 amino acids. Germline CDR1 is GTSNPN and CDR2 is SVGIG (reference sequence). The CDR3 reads CAWSKQGETQYF. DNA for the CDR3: TGTGCCTGGAGTAAACAGGGAGAGACCCAGTACTTC.

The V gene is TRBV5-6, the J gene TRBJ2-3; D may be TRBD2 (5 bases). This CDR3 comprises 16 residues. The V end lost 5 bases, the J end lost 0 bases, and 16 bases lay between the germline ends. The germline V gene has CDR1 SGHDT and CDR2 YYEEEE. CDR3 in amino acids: CASSRLRAVSTDTQYF. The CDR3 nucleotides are TGTGCCAGCAGTCGTTTGAGGGCAGTAAGCACAGATACGCAGTATTTT.

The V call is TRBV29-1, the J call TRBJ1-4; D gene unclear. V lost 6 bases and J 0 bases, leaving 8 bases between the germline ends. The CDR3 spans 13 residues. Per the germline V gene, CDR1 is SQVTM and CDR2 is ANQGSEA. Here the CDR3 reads CSVLAATNEKLFF. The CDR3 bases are TGCAGCGTCCTAGCTGCAACTAATGAAAAACTGTTTTTT. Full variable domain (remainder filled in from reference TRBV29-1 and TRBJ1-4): SAVISQKPSRDICQRGTSLTIQCQVDSQVTMMFWYRQQPGQSLTLIATANQGSEATYESGFVIDKFPISRPNLTFSTLTVSNMSPEDSSIYLCSVLAATNEKLFFGSGTQLSVL.

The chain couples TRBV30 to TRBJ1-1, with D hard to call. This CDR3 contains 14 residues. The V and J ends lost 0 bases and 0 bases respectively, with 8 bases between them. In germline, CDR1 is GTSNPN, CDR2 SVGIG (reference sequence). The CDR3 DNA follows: TGTGCCTGGAGTGTGGCAGTAATGAACACTGAAGCTTTCTTT. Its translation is CAWSVAVMNTEAFF.

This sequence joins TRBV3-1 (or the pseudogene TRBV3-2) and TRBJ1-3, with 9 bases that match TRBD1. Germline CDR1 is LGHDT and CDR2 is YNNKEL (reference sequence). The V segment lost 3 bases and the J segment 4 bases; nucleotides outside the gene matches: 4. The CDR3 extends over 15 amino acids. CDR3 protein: CASSQHRGQGNTIYF. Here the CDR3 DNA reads TGTGCCAGCAGCCAGCACAGGGGGCAAGGAAACACCATATATTTT.

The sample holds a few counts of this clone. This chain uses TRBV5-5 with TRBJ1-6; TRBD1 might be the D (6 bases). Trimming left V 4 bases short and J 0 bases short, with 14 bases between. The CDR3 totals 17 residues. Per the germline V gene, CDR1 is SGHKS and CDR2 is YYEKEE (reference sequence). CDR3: CASSIGRGSSYNSPLHF. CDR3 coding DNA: TGTGCCAGCAGCATTGGAAGGGGGAGCTCCTATAATTCACCCCTCCACTTT.

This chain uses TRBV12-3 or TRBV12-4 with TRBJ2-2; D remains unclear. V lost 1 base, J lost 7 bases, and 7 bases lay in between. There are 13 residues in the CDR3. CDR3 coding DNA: TGTGCCAGCAGTTTAGGAGTTAGCGGGGAGCTGTTTTTT. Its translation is CASSLGVSGELFF.

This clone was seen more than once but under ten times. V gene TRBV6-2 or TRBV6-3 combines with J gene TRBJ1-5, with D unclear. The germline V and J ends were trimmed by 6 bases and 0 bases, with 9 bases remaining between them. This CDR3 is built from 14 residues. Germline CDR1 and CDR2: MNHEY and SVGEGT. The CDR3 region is CASSIAYSNQPQHF. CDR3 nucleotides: TGTGCCAGCAGCATCGCCTATAGCAATCAGCCCCAGCATTTT.